This T cell receptor (beta chain) was identified in a study of T cells in narcolepsy (dated by TCRdb to the late 2010s). With respect to the entire study: Healthy control donors were enrolled in the study alongside patients who had narcolepsy type 1 or type 2 (NT1, NT2). To look for autoreactive T cells in narcolepsy patients that target self-antigens of hypocretin neurons (hypocretin, TRIB2), the study used TCR Vbeta sequencing to follow clonotypes in blood and CSF.

Library preparation used the immunoSEQ multiplex PCR assay. TCRdb re-hosts the immuneACCESS table, in-frame sequences only. Its copies lack some clones; in the studies checked, an unresolved V gene accounts for under half of them, and the cause for the rest is not known. For this sample the table gives tens of thousands of clones, of which 90% to 95% were detected only once. The ten largest account for about 1.2% of the sample. Concerning this clone itself: Its cognate antigen has yet to be identified. No base qualities exist here, and no much larger clone lies one base off it.

For TCR Vbeta sequencing, memory CD4+ T cells were sorted ex vivo from the peripheral blood of both healthy controls and narcolepsy patients. Study-wide findings and limitations: In plots comparing CSF and blood CD4+ T cell clonotypes from the same patient, HCRT-specific and TRIB2-specific autoreactive clonotypes were highlighted. Patients and controls had comparable numbers of sequenced blood memory CD4+ clonotypes, averaging about 37,000 and 33,000, respectively. According to the report, autoreactive clonotypes were detected serially in the blood of the same patients and of different patients, but not in healthy controls. No sequences matching autoreactive T cell clones were present in some of the blood memory CD4+ repertoires from patients and controls.

Taken from the germline V gene, the CDR1 and CDR2 loops are SGHAT and FQNNGV. At the junction V is shortened by 5 bases and J by 8 bases, with 16 bases in between. The CDR3 measures 14 amino acids from cysteine to phenylalanine. Left in the record is the CDR3 DNA by itself, 42 bases read in frame from the first base. This receptor was obtained from a human donor with narcolepsy. The source material was CD45RA- memory CD4+ T cells from PBMCs. The sample's cell subset or site label is to be understood as: memory T cells sorted ex vivo from peripheral blood. The chain joins TRBV11-2 to TRBJ2-1; TRBD2 is possibly the D segment (5 matching bases). In nucleotide form, the sequence is TGTGCCAGCAGCGCGGGCGTAGTTTTCGATGAGCAGTTCTTC. Protein translation: CASSAGVVFDEQFF. Here the CDR3 is joined to the reference TRBV11-2 and TRBJ2-1 genes, and the full variable domain is: EAGVAQSPRYKIIEKRQSVAFWCNPISGHATLYWYQQILGQGPKLLIQFQNNGVVDDSQLPKDRFSAERLKGVDSTLKIQPAKLEDSAVYLCASSAGVVFDEQFFGPGTRLTVL.